The entry that follows covers one TCR beta chain sequence. This CDR3 contains 14 residues. Per germline, CDR1 ENHRY and CDR2 SYGVKD. Trimming left V 0 bases short and J 8 bases short, with 11 bases between. The source of the sample is a study of T cell changes during pregnancy in multiple sclerosis. The repertoire was sequenced with immunoSEQ multiplex PCR; TCRdb's copy has only in-frame clones and lacks some. Found here are more than 9,000 clones, approximately 90% of them singletons; the top ten hold approximately 5.1%. The TCR sequence derives from a female donor in good health, enrolled as a control in a pregnancy study. J is TRBJ2-1 and V is TRBV10-3, with D possibly TRBD2 on 6 matching bases. This specimen consisted of CD8+ T cells from peripheral blood mononuclear cells, obtained in the first trimester of pregnancy. The CDR3 DNA reads as TGTGCCATCAGTGAGTCCCGGGGGATCGATGAGCAGTTCTTC. Protein: CAISESRGIDEQFF.